One and the same sample provided the 20 T cell receptor beta chains below, sequenced in a study of T cell repertoires in cytomegalovirus infection. TCRdb reprocessed the reads with MiXCR, giving one entry per CDR3 protein. Of some 940,000 distinct CDR3 sequences listed, roughly 30% are singletons. Antigens for these TCRs are unknown. This sample comprised cultured CD8+ T cells from PBMCs, obtained from culture after CMV antigen stimulation. Receptor source: a human donor in good health (CMV status not recorded). Some clones in this sample may be carry-over from other donors' samples.

The chain couples TRBV6-1 to TRBJ1-2; weak D call: TRBD1 (6 bases). Germline CDR1 reads MNHNS; CDR2 reads SASEGT. The CDR3 spans 14 residues. V lost 5 bases, J lost 3 bases, and 13 bases lay in between. CDR3 residues: CASSTQGTDYGYTF. As DNA, the CDR3 is TGTGCCAGCAGTACACAGGGAACGGACTATGGCTACACCTTC.

This chain links TRBV28 with TRBJ2-1, with 11 nucleotides matching TRBD2. Germline lookup yields CDR1 MDHEN and CDR2 SYDVKM. V shed 10 bases, J shed 1 base, and the junction held 15 bases outside the gene matches. This CDR3 region has 18 residues. The CDR3 here is CAITSSGLAGGSYNEQFF. CDR3 bases: TGTGCCATCACATCCTCTGGGCTAGCGGGGGGATCCTACAATGAGCAGTTCTTC.

V and J are TRBV11-2 and TRBJ2-3; 10 nucleotides align to TRBD1. V shed 3 bases, J shed 4 bases, and the junction held 4 bases outside the gene matches. The CDR3 consists of 15 residues. The germline gives CDR1 SGHAT, CDR2 FQNNGV. The CDR3 region has the DNA TGTGCCAGCAGCTTCGGGACAGGGGTAGCAGATACGCAGTATTTT. Its translation: CASSFGTGVADTQYF.

This clonotype was observed a handful of times. The gene calls are TRBV4-2 and TRBJ1-4, with D unresolved. The V end lost 1 base, the J end lost 0 bases, and 12 bases lay between the germline ends. The CDR3 spans 17 residues. Per the germline V gene, CDR1 is LGHNA and CDR2 is YNFKEQ. The CDR3 is CASSQAGALATNEKLFF. The CDR3 DNA reads TGTGCCAGCAGCCAAGCAGGTGCCCTCGCAACTAATGAAAAACTGTTTTTT.

This clonotype was detected only a few times. The chain links TRBV12-3 or TRBV12-4 to TRBJ1-1; no firm D call. Trimming pared 7 bases from V and 5 bases from J, leaving 17 bases between. This CDR3 region has 14 residues. Written as DNA, the CDR3 is TGTGCCAGCACCCCGGCGGGCAGTAGGACTGAAGCTTTCTTT. This codes for CASTPAGSRTEAFF.

This clonotype was seen at least ten times. The chain couples TRBV6-5 to TRBJ2-1; no definite D call. Trimming removed 0 bases from V and 5 bases from J, with 5 bases in between. CDR1 MNHEY and CDR2 SVGAGI come from the germline V gene. This CDR3 is built from 13 residues. Written as DNA, the CDR3 is TGTGCCAGCAGTTACTCGGTAGACAATGAGCAGTTCTTC. Translating it yields CASSYSVDNEQFF.

This clonotype was found a few times. The rearrangement links TRBV10-3 to TRBJ2-7; TRBD1 is a possible D gene (6 bases). The CDR3 runs to 13 residues. The V and J ends lost 3 bases and 5 bases respectively, with 11 bases between them. Germline values: CDR1 ENHRY, CDR2 SYGVKD. In DNA form, the CDR3 reads TGTGCCATCAGTGACTGGGGGCAGCACGAGCAGTACGTC. Translation gives CAISDWGQHEQYV.

This clonotype was observed a handful of times. The J gene is TRBJ1-2, the V gene TRBV29-1, with D unclear. CDR3 size: 16 residues. Between the trimmed V and J ends, which lost 0 bases and 2 bases, there was a span of 16 bases. Germline values: CDR1 SQVTM, CDR2 ANQGSEA. CDR3 coding DNA: TGCAGCGTTGAAGAAAGCGGTCTATCGGGGAACTATGGCTACACCTTC. Encoded protein: CSVEESGLSGNYGYTF.

The chain joins TRBV9 to TRBJ2-1; the D gene is possibly TRBD1 (6 bases). Trimming pared 3 bases from V and 2 bases from J, leaving 9 bases between. The V gene's germline CDR1 is SGDLS and CDR2 YYNGEE. This CDR3 has 14 amino acids. This CDR3 reads CASSGQAPYNEQFF. The DNA for the CDR3 is TGTGCCAGCAGCGGACAGGCGCCCTACAATGAGCAGTTCTTC. The variable domain in full, with the rest retrieved from reference TRBV9 and TRBJ2-1, is DSGVTQTPKHLITATGQRVTLRCSPRSGDLSVYWYQQSLDQGLQFLIQYYNGEERAKGNILERFSAQQFPDLHSELNLSSLELGDSALYFCASSGQAPYNEQFFGPGTRLTVL.

This clonotype occurred a few times. The chain links TRBV7-6 to TRBJ2-7; 10 bases map to TRBD1. Trimming at V came to 5 bases and at J to 0 bases, leaving 7 bases not matched to a gene. Germline-derived CDR1 and CDR2 are SGHVS and FNYEAQ. There are 16 residues in the CDR3. In DNA, the CDR3 is TGTGCCAGCAGCCCTGGGACAGGGGCGAACTCCTACGAGCAGTACTTC. Translation: CASSPGTGANSYEQYF.

The J gene is TRBJ2-2, the V gene TRBV15; TRBD2 matches at 7 bases. The CDR3 has 16 residues. J was trimmed by 3 bases and V by 3 bases; bases with no gene match: 7. Germline CDR1 is LNHNV and CDR2 is YYDKDF (reference sequence). The CDR3 sequence is CATSSNLGGYTGELFF. CDR3 sequence (DNA): TGTGCCACCAGCAGCAACCTGGGGGGGTACACCGGGGAGCTGTTTTTT. Filled out from reference TRBV15 and TRBJ2-2, the complete variable domain reads DAMVIQNPRYQVTQFGKPVTLSCSQTLNHNVMYWYQQKSSQAPKLLFHYYDKDFNNEADTPDNFQSRRPNTSFCFLDIRSPGLGDTAMYLCATSSNLGGYTGELFFGEGSRLTVL.

The chain links TRBV19 to TRBJ1-1; 9 bases fit TRBD1. The CDR3 covers 16 residues. Germline assignment: CDR1 LNHDA and CDR2 SQIVND (reference sequence). With 4 bases clipped from V and 10 bases from J, the junction kept 16 bases outside the gene matches. The CDR3 DNA reads as TGTGCCAGTAGTACCGAGAGCGGGACAGGGATTTTTGTAGCTTTCTTT. This codes for CASSTESGTGIFVAFF.

This clonotype has only a few counts. This chain uses TRBV11-1 with TRBJ2-1; D may be TRBD2 (6 bases). The ends were cut back, 11 bases at V and 5 bases at J, with 19 bases in the middle. CDR3 length equals 14 residues. Per the germline V gene, CDR1 is SGHAT and CDR2 is FQDESV (reference sequence). For the CDR3, the DNA is TGTGCCTTGGAGGGACGGCGGAAGAACAATGAGCAGTTCTTC. Residues: CALEGRRKNNEQFF.

This clonotype was detected many times. CDR3 sequence: CASSARYNEQFF. The CDR3 DNA reads as TGTGCCAGCAGCGCACGTTACAATGAGCAGTTCTTC. The rearrangement joins TRBV7-6 to TRBJ2-1, with D unresolved. The CDR3 covers 12 residues. Trimming pared 5 bases from V and 4 bases from J, leaving 6 bases between. Per germline, CDR1 SGHVS and CDR2 FNYEAQ.

This clonotype was counted many times. V usage is TRBV7-8 and J usage is TRBJ1-5; 8 nucleotides line up with TRBD1. With 5 bases clipped from V and 3 bases from J, the junction kept 9 bases outside the gene matches. The CDR3 totals 16 residues. Germline V CDR1 and CDR2: SGHVS, FQNEAQ. CDR3 loop: CASSPGQGSANQPQHF. The CDR3, as DNA: TGTGCCAGCAGCCCCGGACAGGGAAGCGCCAATCAGCCCCAGCATTTT.

The chain couples TRBV7-9 to TRBJ1-1; the D gene is possibly TRBD1 (6 bases). The CDR3 sequence is 15 residues long. The V end was cut by 1 base, the J end by 4 bases, with 13 bases between. The germline V gene has CDR1 SEHNR and CDR2 FQNEAQ (reference sequence). CDR3 protein: CASSLVEGVGTEAFF. The CDR3 DNA follows: TGTGCCAGCAGCTTAGTGGAGGGGGTGGGCACTGAAGCTTTCTTT.

This clonotype was seen only a few times. The CDR3 DNA follows: TGTGCCACCAGCAGGGCCAGCGGTGACAATGAGCAGTTCTTC. Translated, it gives CATSRASGDNEQFF. The chain combines TRBV15 with TRBJ2-1; D is perhaps TRBD2 (5 bases). Germline lookup yields CDR1 LNHNV and CDR2 YYDKDF (reference sequence). The CDR3 has 14 residues. Trimming left V 3 bases short and J 5 bases short, with 11 bases between.

This rearrangement joins TRBV20-1 to TRBJ1-5; possible D gene TRBD1, 6 bases. V lost 5 bases and J 7 bases, leaving 15 bases between the germline ends. The CDR3 is made up of 13 amino acids. From germline, CDR1 is DFQATT and CDR2 SNEGSKA (reference sequence). The CDR3 nucleotides are TGCAGTGCTGGGGACATCAGGGAGCAGCCCCAGCATTTT. Translating it yields CSAGDIREQPQHF.

This clonotype was counted ten times or more. The rearrangement uses TRBV12-3 or TRBV12-4 and TRBJ2-2, with D tentatively TRBD2 (6 bases). This CDR3 region has 14 residues. Trimming removed 4 bases at V and 5 bases at J, with 11 bases between. The CDR3 DNA follows: TGTGCCAGCAGTTGGGGGGTTGTGACCGGGGAGCTGTTTTTT. This codes for CASSWGVVTGELFF.

V is TRBV3-1 and J is TRBJ2-7; 10 bases line up with TRBD1. The CDR3 length is 18 residues. V trimming: 0 bases; J trimming: 3 bases; junction bases outside the gene matches: 11. CDR1 is LGHDT and CDR2 is YNNKEL in the germline V gene (reference sequence). The CDR3 spells CASSQDPSGTGDFYEQYF. The CDR3 DNA follows: TGTGCCAGCAGCCAAGATCCCTCCGGGACAGGGGATTTCTACGAGCAGTACTTC.